What follows are 28 T cell receptor beta chains derived from one specimen sequenced in a study of shared clonotypes between healthy human individuals. Some clones are missing from TCRdb's copy, which holds only in-frame ones; the method was immunoSEQ multiplex PCR. The repertoire holds around 690,000 clones, about nine tenths seen once, with more than 30% in the top ten. The specimen sequenced was memory CD8+ T cells from PBMCs. Subset specified: CD45RO+ cells pooled with CCR7-negative TemRA cells. Source of these receptors: a man in his late teens or twenties in good health. Some clones in this sample may be carry-over from other donors' samples.

The count of this clone is one. This chain uses TRBV5-1 with TRBJ2-1; 8 bases align to TRBD2. Germline CDR1 reads SGHRS; CDR2 reads YFSETQ. J lost 1 base, V lost 3 bases, and 18 bases had no gene match. This CDR3 comprises 20 residues. This chain's CDR3 is CASSSIPGLEGLWSYNEQFF. The CDR3 nucleotides are TGCGCCAGCAGCTCAATACCGGGACTAGAGGGGTTATGGTCCTACAATGAGCAGTTCTTC. Full variable domain (outside the CDR3, taken from reference TRBV5-1 and TRBJ2-1): KAGVTQTPRYLIKTRGQQVTLSCSPISGHRSVSWYQQTPGQGLQFLFEYFSETQRNKGNFPGRFSGRQFSNSRSEMNVSTLELGDSALYLCASSSIPGLEGLWSYNEQFFGPGTRLTVL.

The V call is TRBV27, the J call TRBJ2-1, with D perhaps assigned TRBD1 or TRBD2 (5 bases each). V was shortened by 4 bases and J by 6 bases, with 16 bases between the two germline ends. This CDR3 contains 15 residues. Germline V gene sequence: CDR1 MNHEY, CDR2 SMNVEV (reference sequence). CDR3 bases: TGTGCCAGCAGTTGGGGGACGGTTAGGGGCAATGAGCAGTTCTTC. This codes for CASSWGTVRGNEQFF.

This rearrangement joins TRBV27 to TRBJ2-1; D is possibly TRBD1 or TRBD2 (5 bases each). Trimming removed 4 bases at V and 7 bases at J, with 17 bases between. The germline CDR1 and CDR2 sequences are MNHEY and SMNVEV (reference sequence). There are 15 residues in the CDR3. CDR3 in amino acids: CASSSLEGRTNEQFF. The CDR3 nucleotides are TGTGCCAGCAGTTCCCTTGAGGGACGGACTAATGAGCAGTTCTTC.

V usage is TRBV5-1 and J usage is TRBJ1-2, with D unresolved. The CDR3 spans 15 residues. CDR1 is SGHRS and CDR2 is YFSETQ in the germline V gene. V gave up 1 base and J gave up 8 bases, with 18 bases separating them. The CDR3 DNA reads TGCGCCAGCAGCTTGTATCGGTCCCTTCAGGACGGCTACACCTTC. Its protein is CASSLYRSLQDGYTF.

V gene TRBV7-6 combines with J gene TRBJ2-2; 7 positions match TRBD2. Germline loops: CDR1 SGHVS, CDR2 FNYEAQ. V shed 5 bases and J 6 bases; nucleotides not matched to a gene: 3. CDR3 length: 13 residues. The CDR3 reads CASSPGLAGELFF. The CDR3 DNA follows: TGTGCCAGCAGCCCAGGACTAGCCGGGGAGCTGTTTTTT.

The rearrangement uses TRBV10-3 and TRBJ1-1; no reliable D call. The V and J ends lost 2 bases and 7 bases respectively, with 5 bases between them. The germline gives CDR1 ENHRY, CDR2 SYGVKD. The length of the CDR3 is 11 residues. DNA of the CDR3: TGTGCCATCAGTGAGAGAGATGAAGCTTTCTTT. Amino acid sequence: CAISERDEAFF.

The chain carries TRBV6-5 and TRBJ1-1; D remains unclear. Between the trimmed V and J ends, which lost 0 bases and 10 bases, there was a span of 6 bases. Germline V gene lookup returns CDR1 MNHEY and CDR2 SVGAGI. CDR3 size: 11 residues. DNA of the CDR3: TGTGCCAGCAGTTACTCGGGAGTAGCTTTCTTT. Amino acid sequence: CASSYSGVAFF.

The gene calls are TRBV30 and TRBJ2-3, with D possibly matching TRBD1 (6 bases). Germline V gene sequence: CDR1 GTSNPN, CDR2 SVGIG (reference sequence). CDR3 length equals 17 residues. The germline V and J ends were trimmed by 0 bases and 1 base, with 17 bases remaining between them. The CDR3 sequence: CAWSVPGRQEGTDTQYF. CDR3 bases: TGTGCCTGGAGTGTACCTGGGCGACAGGAGGGCACAGATACGCAGTATTTT.

This chain joins TRBV7-2 and TRBJ1-3, with unresolved D. The V end lost 1 base, the J end lost 3 bases, and 10 bases lay between the germline ends. The CDR3 is 15 residues long. Germline assignment: CDR1 SGHTA and CDR2 FQGNSA. This CDR3 is CASSLGFTDGNTIYF. As DNA, the CDR3 is TGTGCCAGCAGCTTAGGGTTTACTGATGGAAACACCATATATTTT.

J is TRBJ2-6 and V is TRBV5-4, with a weak D call TRBD1 (5 bases). The germline CDR1 and CDR2 sequences are SGHNT and YYREEE (reference sequence). The CDR3 consists of 18 residues. V gave up 3 bases and J gave up 0 bases, with 16 bases separating them. CDR3 in amino acids: CASSSDQGLPSGANVLTF. Here the CDR3 DNA reads TGTGCCAGCAGCTCGGACCAGGGCCTACCCTCTGGGGCCAACGTCCTGACTTTC.

The chain employs TRBV19 and TRBJ1-3; D remains ambiguous. This CDR3 is 12 amino acids long. Per germline, CDR1 LNHDA and CDR2 SQIVND (reference sequence). The germline V and J ends were trimmed by 6 bases and 4 bases, with 7 bases remaining between them. The CDR3 sequence: CASSPPGNTIYF. CDR3 bases: TGTGCCAGTAGCCCACCAGGAAACACCATATATTTT.

Remarks on this clone: A clone one base away is much larger, so this may be a read error. Distinct nucleotide sequences in the sample also encode this CDR3. This rearrangement joins TRBV6-5 to TRBJ1-5; no firm D call. CDR3 size: 14 residues. In germline, CDR1 is MNHEY, CDR2 SVGAGI. V was clipped by 2 bases and J by 0 bases, with 5 bases between them. The CDR3 loop is CASSYKNSNQPQHF. The CDR3 DNA reads TGTGCCAGCAGTTACAAAAATAGCAATCAGCCCCAGCATTTT.

The chain has TRBV4-1 and TRBJ2-3; 8 bases align to TRBD1. Germline assignment: CDR1 MGHRA and CDR2 YSYEKL. The CDR3 sequence is 17 residues long. V was clipped by 2 bases and J by 4 bases; unmatched bases: 11. CDR3 nucleotides: TGCGCCAGCAGCCAATATCAGGGGGCGCCGCCGGCAGATACGCAGTATTTT. Its protein product is CASSQYQGAPPADTQYF.

The chain has TRBV11-2 and TRBJ1-5; no reliable D call. CDR1 and CDR2 from the germline V gene are SGHAT and FQNNGV. The CDR3 is 15 amino acids. Trimming removed 3 bases at V and 0 bases at J, with 9 bases between. For the CDR3, the DNA is TGTGCCAGCAGCTTCGGTGTGAATAGCAATCAGCCCCAGCATTTT. This gives the protein CASSFGVNSNQPQHF.

V gene TRBV7-3 combines with J gene TRBJ2-3; perhaps TRBD2 as D (5 bases). CDR3 length: 13 residues. V was shortened by 5 bases and J by 6 bases, with 12 bases between the two germline ends. Per germline, CDR1 SGHTA and CDR2 FQGTGA. CDR3 region: CASSPVASDTQYF. CDR3 DNA sequence: TGTGCCAGCAGCCCCGTAGCGTCGGATACGCAGTATTTT.

The gene calls are TRBV28 and TRBJ1-2; 9 nucleotides agree with TRBD1. The CDR3 totals 14 residues. V shed 4 bases, J shed 5 bases, and the junction held 5 bases outside the gene matches. From germline, CDR1 is MDHEN and CDR2 SYDVKM. This CDR3 reads CASSSGQGEYGYTF. CDR3 coding DNA: TGTGCCAGCAGTTCGGGACAGGGCGAATATGGCTACACCTTC.

The J gene is TRBJ2-7, the V gene TRBV5-1; 7 nucleotides line up with TRBD1. J lost 2 bases, V lost 1 base, and 9 bases had no gene match. The CDR3 covers 16 residues. Per the germline V gene, CDR1 is SGHRS and CDR2 is YFSETQ. The CDR3 nucleotides read TGCGCCAGCAGCTTGCCGGCGGAAGGGGGCCCCTACGAGCAGTACTTC. It specifies CASSLPAEGGPYEQYF. Supplemented by reference TRBV5-1 and TRBJ2-7, the full variable domain reads KAGVTQTPRYLIKTRGQQVTLSCSPISGHRSVSWYQQTPGQGLQFLFEYFSETQRNKGNFPGRFSGRQFSNSRSEMNVSTLELGDSALYLCASSLPAEGGPYEQYFGPGTRLTVT.

The V and J genes are TRBV19 and TRBJ1-1, with a tentative D call TRBD1 (6 bases). The germline CDR1 and CDR2 sequences are LNHDA and SQIVND (reference sequence). Trimming took 6 bases from V and 3 from J, leaving 14 bases between them. This CDR3 has 14 residues. The CDR3 region has the DNA TGTGCCAGTAGGCAATTCAGGGGCCACACTGAAGCTTTCTTT. It encodes CASRQFRGHTEAFF.

J is TRBJ1-2 and V is TRBV16, with a tentative D call TRBD1 (5 bases). Germline V gene data show CDR1 as KGHSY and CDR2 as FQNENV. CDR3 length: 14 amino acids. The V end was cut by 0 bases, the J end by 4 bases, with 9 bases between. The CDR3 loop reads CASSQSWGSYGYTF. DNA of the CDR3: TGTGCCAGCAGCCAATCGTGGGGGTCCTATGGCTACACCTTC.

Written as DNA, the CDR3 is TGTGCCAGCAGCTTAGTCACCCTAGCGACACAAGAGACCCAGTACTTC. Translating gives CASSLVTLATQETQYF. The chain has TRBV7-6 and TRBJ2-5; the D gene is possibly TRBD2 (6 bases). Trimming took off 1 base at V and 2 bases at J, with 14 bases between the two ends. CDR1 and CDR2 (germline): SGHVS, FNYEAQ. The CDR3 spans 16 residues. The variable domain in full, completed from reference TRBV7-6 and TRBJ2-5, reads GAGVSQSPRYKVTKRGQDVALRCDPISGHVSLYWYRQALGQGPEFLTYFNYEAQQDKSGLPNDRFSAERPEGSISTLTIQRTEQRDSAMYRCASSLVTLATQETQYFGPGTRLLVL.

This chain's CDR3 is CASSTPGTGGVETQYF. Written as DNA, the CDR3 is TGTGCCAGCAGCACCCCCGGGACAGGGGGAGTGGAGACCCAGTACTTC. The chain couples TRBV9 to TRBJ2-5, with TRBD1 matching over 11 bases. This CDR3 has 16 amino acids. Germline values: CDR1 SGDLS, CDR2 YYNGEE. The V and J ends lost 4 bases and 5 bases, in that order; junction bases with no gene match: 10.

With respect to this clone: Other DNA sequences in this sample translate to the same CDR3. This chain connects TRBV9 to TRBJ2-7; 8 bases are shared with TRBD2. CDR3 size: 14 residues. Trimming at V came to 4 bases and at J to 4 bases, leaving 7 bases not matched to a gene. Germline V gives CDR1 SGDLS, CDR2 YYNGEE. The CDR3 nucleotides are TGTGCCAGCAGCCCGGGGGGGCAGGGTTACGAGCAGTACTTC. Its translation: CASSPGGQGYEQYF.

The rearrangement joins TRBV14 to TRBJ1-2; maybe TRBD1 (6 bases). This CDR3 is built from 14 residues. The germline V gene encodes CDR1 SGHDN and CDR2 FVKESK. V was trimmed by 4 bases and J by 4 bases, leaving 13 bases between them. CDR3 bases: TGTGCCAGCAGCCCAAGCGGGGGCGTCTATGGCTACACCTTC. This translates into CASSPSGGVYGYTF.

CDR3 sequence reads: CASTDRSGTEAFF. The CDR3 DNA reads as TGTGCCAGCACTGACAGGTCTGGCACTGAAGCTTTCTTT. The chain carries TRBV27 and TRBJ1-1; D is perhaps TRBD1 (6 bases). The CDR3 has 13 residues. Germline values: CDR1 MNHEY, CDR2 SMNVEV (reference sequence). V was trimmed by 7 bases and J by 4 bases, leaving 13 bases between them.

The chain recombines TRBV7-6 with TRBJ2-7; maybe TRBD1 (6 bases). In germline, CDR1 is SGHVS, CDR2 FNYEAQ. This CDR3 spans 12 amino acids. Trimming pared 5 bases from V and 4 bases from J, leaving 9 bases between. The CDR3 nucleotides are TGTGCCAGCAGCCCCACAGGGTACGAGCAGTACTTC. Protein sequence: CASSPTGYEQYF.

This clone was seen a handful of times. CDR3 DNA sequence: TGTGCCAGCACCGTACAGGGGGCGCGTGATGGCTACACCTTC. Its protein is CASTVQGARDGYTF. The rearrangement joins TRBV6-6 to TRBJ1-2; 9 bases map to TRBD1. This CDR3 contains 14 residues. V was clipped by 7 bases and J by 6 bases; unmatched bases: 9. Germline V gene data show CDR1 as MNHNY and CDR2 as SVGAGI (reference sequence).

In DNA form, the CDR3 reads TGTGCCAGTAGCAACAGGGGAAAAGAGACCCAGTACTTC. Its protein product is CASSNRGKETQYF. The rearrangement links TRBV19 to TRBJ2-5; 7 bases map to TRBD1. The V gene end was trimmed by 6 bases and the J gene end by 3 bases; junction bases not matched to a gene: 4. The CDR3 loop spans 13 amino acids. The germline V gene has CDR1 LNHDA and CDR2 SQIVND (reference sequence).

The chain joins TRBV28 to TRBJ2-2; the D gene is possibly TRBD1 (5 bases). Trimming stripped 2 bases from V and 10 bases from J, with 17 bases between. CDR3 length: 15 amino acids. CDR1 is MDHEN and CDR2 is SYDVKM in the germline V gene. CDR3: CASSLQGARVEELFF. In DNA form, the CDR3 reads TGTGCCAGCAGTTTACAGGGTGCTCGGGTAGAGGAGCTGTTTTTT.